This T cell receptor (beta chain) was identified in a study of blood T cell repertoires in COVID-19 (dated by TCRdb to 2018 to 2020). With regard to the full study: The collaborator samples originated in the United States, Italy and Spain and spanned the acute and convalescent phases of COVID-19. Where available, HLA class I and class II types were obtained from metadata supplied by the sample provider rather than from assay-based typing. The sample metadata nearly always contained a de-identified subject ID, COVID-19 status, age in years and sex. The repertoires were released in a freely available public database intended as a resource for research on the immune response to SARS-CoV-2. Subjects who had been exposed to COVID-19, were actively infected with it, or had recovered from it provided the deeply sampled blood TCRbeta repertoires that made up the dataset. Samples were obtained from the ongoing ImmuneRACE study (first 160 participants) and from approximately 1,200 subjects provided by 6 global collaborators. The prospective study material was composed of cDNA or gDNA derived from T cells, B-cell-depleted T cells, or PBMCs.

Results and caveats for the whole study, not just this receptor: The amount of clinical and demographic metadata varied by source and participant and was provided uncurated.

Participants in the prospective study were enrolled through a virtual design, were aged about 18 to 100 years, and lived in roughly 24 United States geographic areas. In the prospective study, participants were assigned to cohorts based on the clinical history participants reported in a screening survey and a study questionnaire. ImmuneRACE Cohort 3 recovered participants were defined by two consecutive negative NP/OP PCR tests, healthcare professional clearance, or symptom resolution. In the prospective study, whole blood, serum and a nasopharyngeal or oropharyngeal swab were collected from each participant by mobile phlebotomists. Additional blood draws and questionnaires over an approximately 2-month period could optionally be provided by prospective study participants. Before DNA extraction, prospective study blood samples were shipped either frozen or at room temperature. TCRbeta CDR3 regions were amplified from genomic DNA using the immunoSEQ Assay, a bias-controlled multiplex PCR. The paper's data handling went like this. Nucleated cell counts per sample were estimated from amplification of reference gene primers within the assay. To quantify the absolute abundance of each unique TCRbeta CDR3 rearrangement, sequence reads were collapsed and filtered. For each sample, productive Simpson clonality was calculated as the square root of Simpson's diversity index over productive rearrangements. Drawn from immuneACCESS, this table holds only the in-frame rearrangements with V and J called that TCRdb kept. Clones are partly lost; checked studies trace under half to an unresolved V gene and leave the rest unexplained. Clone size and the V and J calls come from that table; the DNA yielded D and trimming. The sample table lists 200,000 to 300,000 clones, roughly nine tenths of them with a count of one. The top ten constitute roughly 3% of the sample.

Here V drops 3 bases and J drops 2 bases, and the junction holds 4 bases not matched to any gene. The cysteine opens and the phenylalanine closes a CDR3 of 18 amino acids. Only the CDR3 part of the read is kept: 54 bases, read in frame from the first base. The germline V gene provides CDR1 SGDLS and CDR2 YYNGEE. This clone was found a few times. No antigen is known for it. One base away there is no much larger clone; base qualities are not given. In this chain, TRBV9 is recombined with TRBJ2-6, with 14 bases in between that match TRBD2. This TCR came from a young woman who had recovered from COVID-19. The sequenced sample was PBMCs or T cells enriched from blood (not recorded which). The sequence in DNA is TGTGCCAGCAGCGGACTAGCGGGAGGGCCGACTGGGGCCAACGTCCTGACTTTC. This is translated as CASSGLAGGPTGANVLTF. Supplemented by the reference TRBV9 and TRBJ2-6 proteins around the CDR3, the complete variable domain is DSGVTQTPKHLITATGQRVTLRCSPRSGDLSVYWYQQSLDQGLQFLIQYYNGEERAKGNILERFSAQQFPDLHSELNLSSLELGDSALYFCASSGLAGGPTGANVLTFGAGSRLTVL.